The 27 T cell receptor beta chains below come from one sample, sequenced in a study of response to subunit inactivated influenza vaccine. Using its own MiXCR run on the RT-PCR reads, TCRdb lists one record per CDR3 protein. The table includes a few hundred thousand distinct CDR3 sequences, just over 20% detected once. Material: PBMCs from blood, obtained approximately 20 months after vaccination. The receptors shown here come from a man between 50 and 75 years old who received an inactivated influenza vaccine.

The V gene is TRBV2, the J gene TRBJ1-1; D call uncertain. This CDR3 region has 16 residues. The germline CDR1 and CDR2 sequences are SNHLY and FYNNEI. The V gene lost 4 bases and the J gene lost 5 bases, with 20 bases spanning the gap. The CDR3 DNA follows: TGTGCCAGCAGTGCCCTGGAGGTATCGGCGAAAACTGAAGCTTTCTTT. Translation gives CASSALEVSAKTEAFF.

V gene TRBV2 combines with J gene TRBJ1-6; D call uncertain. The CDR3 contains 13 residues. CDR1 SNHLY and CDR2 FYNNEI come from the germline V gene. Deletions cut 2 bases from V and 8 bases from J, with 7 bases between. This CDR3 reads CASSEIRDSPLHF. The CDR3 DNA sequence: TGTGCCAGCAGTGAAATTCGCGATTCACCCCTCCACTTT.

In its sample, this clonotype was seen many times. The CDR3 loop reads CASSLGPRTEAFF. In DNA form, the CDR3 reads TGTGCCAGCAGCTTAGGACCTCGAACTGAAGCTTTCTTT. The V and J genes are TRBV6-5 and TRBJ1-1; D not certain. Trimming removed 6 bases at V and 5 bases at J, with 13 bases between. Germline V gene data show CDR1 as MNHEY and CDR2 as SVGAGI. This CDR3 region has 13 residues.

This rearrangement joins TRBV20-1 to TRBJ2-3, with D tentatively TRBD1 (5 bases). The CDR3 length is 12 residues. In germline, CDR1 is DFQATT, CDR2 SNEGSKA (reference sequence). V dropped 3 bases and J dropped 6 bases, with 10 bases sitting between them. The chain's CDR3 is CSARQGEDTQYF. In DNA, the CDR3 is TGCAGTGCTAGGCAGGGTGAGGATACGCAGTATTTT.

This chain's CDR3 is CASRSGGAVGYTF. CDR3 nucleotide sequence: TGTGCCAGCAGATCAGGGGGGGCGGTTGGCTACACCTTC. V gene TRBV3-1 combines with J gene TRBJ1-2, with 7 positions matching TRBD1. The CDR3 length is 13 residues. Germline CDR1 and CDR2: LGHDT and YNNKEL (reference sequence). Germline trimming cut 6 bases from V and 7 bases from J; bases unmatched to any gene: 8.

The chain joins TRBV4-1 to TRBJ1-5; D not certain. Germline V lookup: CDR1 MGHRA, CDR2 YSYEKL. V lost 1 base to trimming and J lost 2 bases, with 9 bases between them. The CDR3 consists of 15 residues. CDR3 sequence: CASSQGIWGNQPQHF. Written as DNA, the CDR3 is TGCGCCAGCAGCCAAGGTATTTGGGGCAATCAGCCCCAGCATTTT.

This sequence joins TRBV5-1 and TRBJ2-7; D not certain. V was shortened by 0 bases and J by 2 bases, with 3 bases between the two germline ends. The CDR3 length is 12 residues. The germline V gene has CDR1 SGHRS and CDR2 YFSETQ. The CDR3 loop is CASSLEPYEQYF. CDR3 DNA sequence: TGCGCCAGCAGCTTGGAACCCTACGAGCAGTACTTC.

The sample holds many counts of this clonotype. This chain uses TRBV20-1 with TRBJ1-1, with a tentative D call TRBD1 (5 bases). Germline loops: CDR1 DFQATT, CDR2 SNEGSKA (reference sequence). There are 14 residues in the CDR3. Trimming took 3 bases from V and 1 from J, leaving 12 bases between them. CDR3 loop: CSARTGTWNTEAFF. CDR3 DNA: TGCAGTGCTAGGACCGGGACCTGGAACACTGAAGCTTTCTTT.

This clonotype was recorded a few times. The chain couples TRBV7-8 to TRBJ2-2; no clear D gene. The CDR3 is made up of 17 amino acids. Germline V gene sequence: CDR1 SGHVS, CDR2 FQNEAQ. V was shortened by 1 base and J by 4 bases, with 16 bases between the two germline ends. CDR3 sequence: CASSLGLEVWVTGELFF. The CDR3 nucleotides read TGTGCCAGCAGCTTAGGGCTAGAGGTGTGGGTCACCGGGGAGCTGTTTTTT.

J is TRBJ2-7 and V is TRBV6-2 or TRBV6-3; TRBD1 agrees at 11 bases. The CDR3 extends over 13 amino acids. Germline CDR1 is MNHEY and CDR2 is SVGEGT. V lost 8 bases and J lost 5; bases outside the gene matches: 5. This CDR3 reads CASRRTGGHEQYF. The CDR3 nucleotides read TGTGCCAGCCGAAGGACAGGGGGCCACGAGCAGTACTTC.

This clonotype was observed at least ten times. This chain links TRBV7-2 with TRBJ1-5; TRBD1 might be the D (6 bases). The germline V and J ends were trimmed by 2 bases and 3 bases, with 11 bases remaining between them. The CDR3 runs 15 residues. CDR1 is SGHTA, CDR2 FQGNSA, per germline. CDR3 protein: CASSLNQGSNQPQHF. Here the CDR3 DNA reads TGTGCCAGCAGCTTAAACCAGGGGTCCAATCAGCCCCAGCATTTT.

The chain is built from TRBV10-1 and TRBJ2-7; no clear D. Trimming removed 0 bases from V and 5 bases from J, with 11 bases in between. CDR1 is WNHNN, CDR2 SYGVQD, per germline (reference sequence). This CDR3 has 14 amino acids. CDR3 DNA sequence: TGCGCCAGCAGTGAGTCGAGAGGTACTCACGAGCAGTACTTC. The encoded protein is CASSESRGTHEQYF.

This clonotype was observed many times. The CDR3 reads CASSSQGDEQFF. The CDR3 coding sequence is TGTGCCAGCAGCTCTCAGGGAGATGAGCAGTTCTTC. V usage is TRBV7-3 and J usage is TRBJ2-1, with D perhaps matching TRBD1 or TRBD2 (5 bases each). V lost 4 bases to trimming and J lost 8 bases, with 9 bases between them. This CDR3 comprises 12 residues. Germline assignment: CDR1 SGHTA and CDR2 FQGTGA.

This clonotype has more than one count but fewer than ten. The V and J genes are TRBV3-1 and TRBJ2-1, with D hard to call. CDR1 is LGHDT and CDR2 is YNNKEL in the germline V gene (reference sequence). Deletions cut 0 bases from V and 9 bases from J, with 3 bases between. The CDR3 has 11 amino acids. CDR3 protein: CASSQDSEQFF. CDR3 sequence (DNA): TGTGCCAGCAGCCAAGACAGTGAGCAGTTCTTC.

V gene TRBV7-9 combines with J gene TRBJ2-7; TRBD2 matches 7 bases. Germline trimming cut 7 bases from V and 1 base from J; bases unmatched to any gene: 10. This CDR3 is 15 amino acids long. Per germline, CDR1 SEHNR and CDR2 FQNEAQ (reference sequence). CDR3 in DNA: TGTGCCAGCACGACGTACCAGCGGGGATCCTACGAGCAGTACTTC. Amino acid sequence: CASTTYQRGSYEQYF.

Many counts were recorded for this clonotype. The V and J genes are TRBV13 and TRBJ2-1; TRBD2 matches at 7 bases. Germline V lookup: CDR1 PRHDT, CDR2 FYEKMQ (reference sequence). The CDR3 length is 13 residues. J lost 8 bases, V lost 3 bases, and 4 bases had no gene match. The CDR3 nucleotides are TGTGCCAGCAGCTTTATTAGCGGGTATGAGCAGTTCTTC. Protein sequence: CASSFISGYEQFF.

The chain's CDR3 is CASGLGVTEAFF. The CDR3 nucleotides are TGTGCTAGTGGTTTAGGGGTCACTGAAGCTTTCTTT. V gene TRBV12-5 combines with J gene TRBJ1-1, with D possibly being TRBD1 (5 bases). Trimming removed 3 bases from V and 4 bases from J, with 6 bases in between. The germline V gene has CDR1 LGHNT and CDR2 FRNRAP. The CDR3 spans 12 residues.

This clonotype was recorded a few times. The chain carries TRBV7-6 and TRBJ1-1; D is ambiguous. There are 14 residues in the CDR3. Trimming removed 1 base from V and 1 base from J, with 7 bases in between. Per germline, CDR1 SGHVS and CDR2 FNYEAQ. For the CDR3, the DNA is TGTGCCAGCAGCTTAGGTGGCAAGAACACTGAAGCTTTCTTT. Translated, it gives CASSLGGKNTEAFF.

CDR3 amino acids: CASSFTRVPTSGNTIYF. The CDR3 coding sequence is TGTGCCAGCAGCTTTACCAGGGTACCCACCTCTGGAAACACCATATATTTT. The chain is built from TRBV7-8 and TRBJ1-3; a possible D gene is TRBD1 (5 bases). Per the germline V gene, CDR1 is SGHVS and CDR2 is FQNEAQ. This CDR3 spans 17 amino acids. Trimming stripped 3 bases from V and 0 bases from J, with 15 bases between.

The CDR3 sequence is CASSYSSRDNEQFF. DNA for the CDR3: TGTGCCAGCAGTTACTCGAGCCGGGACAATGAGCAGTTCTTC. The chain has TRBV6-5 and TRBJ2-1; D is uncertain. Germline loops: CDR1 MNHEY, CDR2 SVGAGI. There are 14 residues in the CDR3. V lost 0 bases and J lost 5, with 8 bases in between.

CDR3 nucleotides: TGTGCCAGCAGTTTGGAACTAGCGGGAGGGCCGGGCTGGAAGCAGTACTTC. Translated: CASSLELAGGPGWKQYF. The genes are TRBV27 and TRBJ2-7; 13 bases are shared with TRBD2. Trimming removed 3 bases from V and 8 bases from J; junction bases left unmatched: 13. The CDR3 loop spans 17 amino acids. Per germline, CDR1 MNHEY and CDR2 SMNVEV (reference sequence).

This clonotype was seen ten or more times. The CDR3 bases are TGTGCCAGCAGCGTAGGAAGTCAGTCGAGCACTGAAGCTTTCTTT. This translates into CASSVGSQSSTEAFF. This chain joins TRBV9 and TRBJ1-1; no definite D call. Germline values: CDR1 SGDLS, CDR2 YYNGEE. The CDR3 is 15 amino acids. Trimming stripped 0 bases from V and 4 bases from J, with 13 bases between.

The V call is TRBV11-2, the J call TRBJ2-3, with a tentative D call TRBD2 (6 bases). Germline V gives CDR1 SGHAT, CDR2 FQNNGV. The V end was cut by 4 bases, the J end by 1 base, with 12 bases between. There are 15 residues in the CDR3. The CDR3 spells CASSYPGTGTDTQYF. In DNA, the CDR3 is TGTGCCAGCAGCTACCCCGGGACTGGCACAGATACGCAGTATTTT.

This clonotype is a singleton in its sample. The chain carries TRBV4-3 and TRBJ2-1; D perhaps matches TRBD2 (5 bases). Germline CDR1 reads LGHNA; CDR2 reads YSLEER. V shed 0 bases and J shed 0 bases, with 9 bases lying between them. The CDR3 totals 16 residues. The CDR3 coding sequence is TGCGCCAGCAGCCAAGAATGGAGGAGCTCCTACAATGAGCAGTTCTTC. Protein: CASSQEWRSSYNEQFF.

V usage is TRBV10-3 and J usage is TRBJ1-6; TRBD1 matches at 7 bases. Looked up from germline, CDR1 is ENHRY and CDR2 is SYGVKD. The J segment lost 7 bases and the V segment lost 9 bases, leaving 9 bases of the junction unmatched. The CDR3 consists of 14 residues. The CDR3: CAIKKGQTNSPLHF. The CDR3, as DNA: TGTGCCATAAAAAAGGGACAGACCAATTCACCCCTCCACTTT.

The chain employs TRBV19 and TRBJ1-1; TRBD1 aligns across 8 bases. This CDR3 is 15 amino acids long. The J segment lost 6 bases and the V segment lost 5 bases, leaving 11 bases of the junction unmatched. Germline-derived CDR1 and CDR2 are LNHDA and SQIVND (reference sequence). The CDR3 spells CASSPWGQGAAEAFF. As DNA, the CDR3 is TGTGCCAGTAGTCCATGGGGGCAGGGGGCCGCTGAAGCTTTCTTT.

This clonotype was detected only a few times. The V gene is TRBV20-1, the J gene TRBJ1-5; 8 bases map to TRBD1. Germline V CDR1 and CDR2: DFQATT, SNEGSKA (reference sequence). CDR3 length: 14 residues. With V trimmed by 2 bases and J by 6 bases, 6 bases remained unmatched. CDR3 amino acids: CSARLGQGGQPQHF. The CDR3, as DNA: TGCAGTGCTAGACTCGGACAGGGCGGTCAGCCCCAGCATTTT.